These 32 T cell receptor beta chains share one sample of origin, sequenced in a study of CD8+ T cells in alopecia areata. As the sequencing template, cDNA was produced by extracting RNA and reverse transcribing it. Assay used: immunoSEQ multiplex PCR; TCRdb lists only in-frame clones, some missing. The sample consists of 150,000 to 200,000 clones, less than 75% of them appearing once. The sample was CD8+ T cells sorted from blood, taken at week 0. These receptors all come from a human donor with alopecia areata.

This chain connects TRBV6-6 to TRBJ2-7, with 7 bases matching TRBD1. CDR3 length: 16 amino acids. Trimming took 5 bases from V and 3 from J; bases not matched to a gene: 13. Per the germline V gene, CDR1 is MNHNY and CDR2 is SVGAGI (reference sequence). DNA for the CDR3: TGTGCCAGCAGTACCTACGGACAGGAGCTACTCTACGAGCAGTACTTC. Protein: CASSTYGQELLYEQYF.

The rearrangement joins TRBV5-1 to TRBJ1-2, with no clear D. Per the germline V gene, CDR1 is SGHRS and CDR2 is YFSETQ. The CDR3 is 11 residues long. V lost 0 bases to trimming and J lost 6 bases, with 3 bases between them. CDR3 in amino acids: CASSLGNGYTF. For the CDR3, the DNA is TGCGCCAGCAGCTTGGGGAATGGCTACACCTTC.

V usage is TRBV2 and J usage is TRBJ2-5; 7 bases agree with TRBD1. Germline-derived CDR1 and CDR2 are SNHLY and FYNNEI. V lost 1 base and J lost 2; bases outside the gene matches: 7. The CDR3 consists of 16 residues. As DNA, the CDR3 is TGTGCCAGCAGTGAAGGGGACAGTCAGCTTCAAGAGACCCAGTACTTC. Translated, it gives CASSEGDSQLQETQYF. Together with reference TRBV2 and TRBJ2-5, the CDR3 gives the full variable domain: EPEVTQTPSHQVTQMGQEVILRCVPISNHLYFYWYRQILGQKVEFLVSFYNNEISEKSEIFDDQFSVERPDGSNFTLKIRSTKLEDSAMYFCASSEGDSQLQETQYFGPGTRLLVL.

The chain joins TRBV5-1 to TRBJ2-7; 9 bases are shared with TRBD2. The V gene end was trimmed by 2 bases and the J gene end by 4 bases; junction bases not matched to a gene: 4. This CDR3 region has 14 residues. CDR1 SGHRS and CDR2 YFSETQ come from the germline V gene. The CDR3 DNA sequence: TGCGCCAGCAGCTTCGCTAGCGGGGTTTACGAGCAGTACTTC. This translates into CASSFASGVYEQYF. Full variable domain (remainder filled in from reference TRBV5-1 and TRBJ2-7): KAGVTQTPRYLIKTRGQQVTLSCSPISGHRSVSWYQQTPGQGLQFLFEYFSETQRNKGNFPGRFSGRQFSNSRSEMNVSTLELGDSALYLCASSFASGVYEQYFGPGTRLTVT.

V gene TRBV30 combines with J gene TRBJ1-4; D unresolved. V lost 5 bases to trimming and J lost 6 bases, with 7 bases between them. CDR1 GTSNPN and CDR2 SVGIG come from the germline V gene (reference sequence). The CDR3 runs 11 residues. The CDR3 sequence: CAWGLDEKLFF. For the CDR3, the DNA is TGTGCCTGGGGGCTGGATGAAAAACTGTTTTTT.

The CDR3 spells CASSKGGGLNSPLHF. Here the CDR3 DNA reads TGTGCCAGCAGCAAAGGGGGAGGGCTGAATTCACCCCTCCACTTT. This chain links TRBV21-1 with TRBJ1-6. TRBV21-1 is annotated as a pseudogene. This CDR3 is 15 amino acids long.

This clone appeared once. The chain carries TRBV7-9 and TRBJ1-5; D is unclear. Trimming pared 5 bases from V and 7 bases from J, leaving 9 bases between. CDR3 length: 12 amino acids. CDR1 is SEHNR and CDR2 is FQNEAQ in the germline V gene (reference sequence). CDR3 in DNA: TGTGCCAGCAGCCACCCAAACCAGCCCCAGCATTTT. Its translation is CASSHPNQPQHF.

V usage is TRBV2 and J usage is TRBJ2-2, with no clear D. Germline V lookup: CDR1 SNHLY, CDR2 FYNNEI. The CDR3 runs to 15 residues. The V end was cut by 2 bases, the J end by 0 bases, with 7 bases between. The CDR3 reads CASSEPISNTGELFF. CDR3 coding DNA: TGTGCCAGCAGTGAACCCATTTCGAACACCGGGGAGCTGTTTTTT.

The chain has TRBV11-2 and TRBJ1-1; D is ambiguous. Deletions cut 0 bases from V and 7 bases from J, with 15 bases between. From germline, CDR1 is SGHAT and CDR2 FQNNGV. This CDR3 has 15 amino acids. The CDR3, as DNA: TGTGCCAGCAGCTTAGACCCCAGCGGGTATCATGAAGCTTTCTTT. Its protein product is CASSLDPSGYHEAFF.

Only a few counts were recorded for this clone. J is TRBJ2-5 and V is TRBV5-1; tentative D call: TRBD2 (6 bases). The CDR3 length is 15 residues. The V and J ends lost 3 bases and 2 bases respectively, with 14 bases between them. Germline V CDR1 and CDR2: SGHRS, YFSETQ. CDR3 sequence reads: CASSSPLATQETQYF. The CDR3 DNA follows: TGCGCCAGCAGCTCCCCGCTAGCGACACAAGAGACCCAGTACTTC. Looking up the rest from reference TRBV5-1 and TRBJ2-5 gives the full variable domain: KAGVTQTPRYLIKTRGQQVTLSCSPISGHRSVSWYQQTPGQGLQFLFEYFSETQRNKGNFPGRFSGRQFSNSRSEMNVSTLELGDSALYLCASSSPLATQETQYFGPGTRLLVL.

The chain joins TRBV2 to TRBJ1-6; D call uncertain. Germline loops: CDR1 SNHLY, CDR2 FYNNEI. The CDR3 runs 14 residues. Trimming pared 10 bases from V and 7 bases from J, leaving 17 bases between. The CDR3, as DNA: TGTGCCACCCCGGGAGACGGTGAGAATTCACCCCTCCACTTT. It codes for CATPGDGENSPLHF.

The CDR3 DNA is TGTGCCACCGGGGGGCCTTCGCCCCAGAACAGGGCCCAGTACTTC. This codes for CATGGPSPQNRAQYF. V usage is TRBV5-4 and J usage is TRBJ2-5, with D possibly matching TRBD2 (7 bases). Trimming pared 9 bases from V and 9 bases from J, leaving 27 bases between. The CDR3 totals 15 residues. Germline V CDR1 and CDR2: SGHNT, YYREEE (reference sequence).

This clone was counted between two and nine times. The chain uses TRBV11-3 and TRBJ1-1; TRBD1 matches 7 bases. Germline V gene lookup returns CDR1 SGHNT and CDR2 YENEEA. This CDR3 comprises 15 residues. Trimming at V came to 6 bases and at J to 0 bases, leaving 7 bases not matched to a gene. The CDR3 sequence is CASRATGTMNTEAFF. For the CDR3, the DNA is TGTGCCAGCAGAGCGACAGGGACAATGAACACTGAAGCTTTCTTT.

The gene calls are TRBV5-6 and TRBJ1-2, with 8 bases aligning to TRBD1. The CDR3 contains 13 residues. V trimming: 4 bases; J trimming: 8 bases; junction bases outside the gene matches: 7. Germline CDR1 SGHDT, CDR2 YYEEEE. The CDR3 protein is CASSPGTGIGYTF. DNA for the CDR3: TGTGCCAGCAGCCCCGGGACAGGTATAGGCTACACCTTC.

The CDR3 sequence: CASSQLFGGLQPQHF. In nucleotides, the CDR3 is TGCGCCAGCAGCCAACTGTTTGGGGGTCTGCAACCCCAGCATTTT. The rearrangement links TRBV4-1 to TRBJ1-5, with D possibly matching TRBD1 (5 bases). Germline CDR1 and CDR2: MGHRA and YSYEKL. Trimming removed 2 bases from V and 10 bases from J, with 18 bases in between. The CDR3 length is 15 residues.

The chain links TRBV13 to TRBJ1-1; 8 bases map to TRBD1. Per the germline V gene, CDR1 is PRHDT and CDR2 is FYEKMQ (reference sequence). V gave up 3 bases and J gave up 7 bases; unmatched junction bases: 7. This CDR3 spans 14 amino acids. CDR3 in DNA: TGTGCCAGCAGCTTCACCGGGACAGGTGGTGAAGCTTTCTTT. It is translated as CASSFTGTGGEAFF.

This clone was counted a few times. The rearrangement links TRBV29-1 to TRBJ1-4; D might be TRBD1 (5 bases). V was trimmed by 7 bases and J by 4 bases, leaving 7 bases between them. The CDR3 is made up of 11 amino acids. In germline, CDR1 is SQVTM, CDR2 ANQGSEA. The CDR3 DNA follows: TGCAGCGCAAGGGGTAATGAAAAACTGTTTTTT. Translating gives CSARGNEKLFF.

This clone was recorded a few times. The rearrangement links TRBV7-9 to TRBJ2-3; TRBD2 might be the D (6 bases). This CDR3 comprises 12 residues. V was shortened by 11 bases and J by 14 bases, with 23 bases between the two germline ends. From germline, CDR1 is SEHNR and CDR2 FQNEAQ (reference sequence). The CDR3 sequence: CAGGVGETPRYF. The CDR3 DNA reads TGTGCCGGAGGGGTAGGGGAGACGCCGCGGTATTTT.

V gene TRBV13 combines with J gene TRBJ1-1, with 10 bases identical to TRBD1. CDR3 length: 15 amino acids. Per the germline V gene, CDR1 is PRHDT and CDR2 is FYEKMQ (reference sequence). V lost 4 bases and J lost 1; bases outside the gene matches: 3. CDR3 DNA: TGTGCCAGCAGCTCTAGGGACAGGGGGAACACTGAAGCTTTCTTT. Translating gives CASSSRDRGNTEAFF.

This clone was observed a handful of times. The CDR3 loop reads CASSEGGVATEAFF. The CDR3 nucleotides are TGTGCCAGCAGCGAGGGAGGGGTAGCCACTGAAGCTTTCTTT. The J gene is TRBJ1-1, the V gene TRBV7-9, with D possibly matching TRBD1 (5 bases). Germline CDR1 SEHNR, CDR2 FQNEAQ (reference sequence). The germline V and J ends were trimmed by 5 bases and 4 bases, with 14 bases remaining between them. The CDR3 runs 14 residues.

The chain carries TRBV5-6 and TRBJ2-1, with TRBD1 matching 8 bases. Losses at the gene ends were 4 bases for V and 5 bases for J; bases not matched to a gene: 5. Per germline, CDR1 SGHDT and CDR2 YYEEEE. This CDR3 is 14 amino acids long. For the CDR3, the DNA is TGTGCCAGCAGCACGGGACAGGCGAACAATGAGCAGTTCTTC. This sequence encodes CASSTGQANNEQFF.

The CDR3 region has the DNA TGTGCCAGTAGTATAGGGACGGGTAACTATGGCTACACCTTC. It encodes CASSIGTGNYGYTF. This chain joins TRBV19 and TRBJ1-2; no firm D call. Trimming removed 1 base from V and 1 base from J, with 7 bases in between. Germline loops: CDR1 LNHDA, CDR2 SQIVND (reference sequence). The CDR3 has 14 amino acids.

The rearrangement joins TRBV5-6 to TRBJ2-7; 9 bases map to TRBD1. The CDR3 length is 14 residues. V shed 4 bases and J 4 bases; nucleotides not matched to a gene: 6. The germline V gene has CDR1 SGHDT and CDR2 YYEEEE. DNA for the CDR3: TGTGCCAGCAGCACGGGACAGGGACAATACGAGCAGTACTTC. Translation gives CASSTGQGQYEQYF.

Points on this clone: This sample includes further DNA sequences coding for the same CDR3. The rearrangement uses TRBV5-6 and TRBJ2-7; D is possibly TRBD2 (6 bases). The CDR3 length is 13 residues. The ends were cut back, 0 bases at V and 4 bases at J, with 8 bases in the middle. CDR1 and CDR2 (germline): SGHDT, YYEEEE. The CDR3 region is CASSLGGRYEQYF. DNA for the CDR3: TGTGCCAGCAGCTTGGGAGGGAGGTACGAGCAGTACTTC.

The chain links TRBV5-1 to TRBJ2-3, with D perhaps assigned TRBD1 or TRBD2 (5 bases each). Trimming stripped 0 bases from V and 3 bases from J, with 17 bases between. The CDR3 has 17 residues. The V gene's germline CDR1 is SGHRS and CDR2 YFSETQ. Here the CDR3 DNA reads TGCGCCAGCAGCTTGGAGCAGGGCCCTCGGAGGACAGATACGCAGTATTTT. This translates into CASSLEQGPRRTDTQYF.

The chain recombines TRBV9 with TRBJ2-7; perhaps D is TRBD1 or TRBD2 (5 bases each). V was cut by 0 bases and J by 5 bases, with 12 bases left in between. The CDR3 contains 14 residues. CDR1 and CDR2 from the germline V gene are SGDLS and YYNGEE. CDR3 in amino acids: CASSVGAGRNEQYF. CDR3 sequence (DNA): TGTGCCAGCAGCGTAGGGGCAGGGAGAAACGAGCAGTACTTC.

The V and J genes are TRBV5-4 and TRBJ1-6, with 8 bases fitting TRBD1. Trimming took 5 bases from V and 4 from J; bases not matched to a gene: 5. The germline CDR1 and CDR2 sequences are SGHNT and YYREEE (reference sequence). CDR3 length equals 15 residues. CDR3 nucleotide sequence: TGTGCCAGCAGTCTAGACAGGGGATATAATTCACCCCTCCACTTT. It specifies CASSLDRGYNSPLHF.

The chain couples TRBV27 to TRBJ1-2, with 7 bases that match TRBD1. CDR1 and CDR2 (germline): MNHEY, SMNVEV (reference sequence). V lost 0 bases, J lost 0 bases, and 7 bases stayed unmatched. The CDR3 is 17 amino acids. CDR3 sequence: CASSLSTAGTANYGYTF. The CDR3 coding sequence is TGTGCCAGCAGTTTATCAACCGCCGGGACAGCTAACTATGGCTACACCTTC.

Worth noting for this clone: A much larger clone differs from this one at a single base, so this may be a read error. The sample holds other DNA sequences that translate to the same CDR3. The V gene is TRBV27, the J gene TRBJ2-3; D is ambiguous. CDR3 length: 12 amino acids. Trimming stripped 2 bases from V and 3 bases from J, with 3 bases between. Germline V gene lookup returns CDR1 MNHEY and CDR2 SMNVEV (reference sequence). CDR3 nucleotide sequence: TGTGCCAGCAGTTTAGGGACAGATACGCAGTATTTT. Protein sequence: CASSLGTDTQYF.

The chain links TRBV4-2 to TRBJ1-1; no definite D call. V shed 5 bases and J shed 7 bases, with 14 bases lying between them. Germline loops: CDR1 LGHNA, CDR2 YNFKEQ. CDR3 length: 13 amino acids. This CDR3 is CASSGARRGEAFF. The DNA for the CDR3 is TGTGCCAGCAGCGGAGCAAGGCGGGGTGAAGCTTTCTTT.

This clone came up once. This rearrangement joins TRBV18 to TRBJ1-6, with TRBD1 matching over 9 bases. V lost 4 bases, J lost 9 bases, and 10 bases stayed unmatched. The CDR3 length is 16 residues. Germline CDR1 reads KGHSH; CDR2 reads LQKENI. The CDR3 spells CASSHCAGTGCSPLHF. CDR3 coding DNA: TGTGCCAGCTCACACTGTGCCGGGACAGGGTGTTCACCCCTCCACTTT.

This clone has more than one count but fewer than ten. The chain joins TRBV29-1 to TRBJ2-5; D is unresolved. From germline, CDR1 is SQVTM and CDR2 ANQGSEA. V lost 6 bases and J 5 bases, leaving 16 bases between the germline ends. There are 13 residues in the CDR3. CDR3 coding DNA: TGCAGCGTCATTAGACCGGAATACGAGACCCAGTACTTC. This sequence encodes CSVIRPEYETQYF.